This T cell receptor beta chain was recovered during a study of blood T cell repertoires in COVID-19. V was pared by 8 bases and J by 7 bases, with 12 bases of the junction left unmatched. The CDR3 length is 15 residues. The germline V gene has CDR1 MNHNY and CDR2 SVGAGI (reference sequence). The table came from immunoSEQ multiplex PCR; TCRdb's copy has only in-frame clones and leaves some out. In the table there are fewer than 250,000 clones, about 82% of which are singletons. The sequenced sample consisted of peripheral blood. This rearrangement joins TRBV6-6 to TRBJ2-1, with 9 positions matching TRBD2. The source of this sequence is a woman aged 55-70 years with active or convalescent COVID-19. CDR3 DNA sequence: TGTGCCAGCCATCGGGGCGGGGGGGCCAGTAATGAGCAGTTCTTC. The encoded protein is CASHRGGGASNEQFF.